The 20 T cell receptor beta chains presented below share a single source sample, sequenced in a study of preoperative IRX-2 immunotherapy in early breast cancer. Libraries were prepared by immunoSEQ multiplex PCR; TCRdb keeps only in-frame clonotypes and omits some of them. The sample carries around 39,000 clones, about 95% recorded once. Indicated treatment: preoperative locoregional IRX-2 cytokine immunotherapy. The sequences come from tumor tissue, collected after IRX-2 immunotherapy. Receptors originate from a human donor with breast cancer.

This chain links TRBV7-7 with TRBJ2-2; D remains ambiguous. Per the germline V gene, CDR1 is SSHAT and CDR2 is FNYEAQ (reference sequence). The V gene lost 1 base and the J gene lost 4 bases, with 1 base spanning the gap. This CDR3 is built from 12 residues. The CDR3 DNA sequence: TGTGCCAGCAGCTTAGGCACCGGGGAGCTGTTTTTT. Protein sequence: CASSLGTGELFF.

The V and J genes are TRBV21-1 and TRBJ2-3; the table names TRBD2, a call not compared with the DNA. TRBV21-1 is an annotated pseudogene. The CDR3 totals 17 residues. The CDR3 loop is CASSKALAGPSTDTQYF. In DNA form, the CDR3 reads TGTGCCAGCAGCAAAGCGCTCGCGGGACCTAGCACAGATACGCAGTATTTT.

The CDR3 sequence: CASSLHPTDTQYF. The DNA for the CDR3 is TGTGCCAGCAGTTTGCATCCCACAGATACGCAGTATTTT. The chain employs TRBV6-5 and TRBJ2-3; D not resolved. Germline CDR1 and CDR2: MNHEY and SVGAGI. V was cut by 4 bases and J by 2 bases, with 7 bases left in between. This CDR3 has 13 amino acids.

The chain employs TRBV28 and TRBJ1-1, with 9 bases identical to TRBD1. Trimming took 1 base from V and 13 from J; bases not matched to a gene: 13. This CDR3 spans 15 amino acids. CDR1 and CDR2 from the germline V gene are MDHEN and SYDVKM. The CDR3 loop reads CASSLLFRTGAGGFF. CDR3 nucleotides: TGTGCCAGCAGTTTATTATTCCGGACAGGGGCAGGAGGTTTCTTT.

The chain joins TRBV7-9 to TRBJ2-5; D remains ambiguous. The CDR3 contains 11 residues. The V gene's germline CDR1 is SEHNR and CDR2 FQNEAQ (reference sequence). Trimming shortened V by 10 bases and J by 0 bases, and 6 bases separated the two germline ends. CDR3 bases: TGTGCCACCTCGTACCAAGAGACCCAGTACTTC. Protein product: CATSYQETQYF.

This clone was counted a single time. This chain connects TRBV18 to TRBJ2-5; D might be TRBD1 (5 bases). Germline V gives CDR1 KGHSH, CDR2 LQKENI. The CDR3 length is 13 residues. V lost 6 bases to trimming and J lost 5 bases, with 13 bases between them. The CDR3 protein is CASSLVWGETQYF. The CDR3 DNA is TGTGCCAGCTCGTTGGTTTGGGGCGAGACCCAGTACTTC.

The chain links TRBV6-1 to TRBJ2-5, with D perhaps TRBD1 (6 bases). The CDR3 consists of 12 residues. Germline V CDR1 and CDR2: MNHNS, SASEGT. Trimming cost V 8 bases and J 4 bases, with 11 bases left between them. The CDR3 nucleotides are TGTGCCAGCGGGGGCCCCATAGAGACCCAGTACTTC. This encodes CASGGPIETQYF.

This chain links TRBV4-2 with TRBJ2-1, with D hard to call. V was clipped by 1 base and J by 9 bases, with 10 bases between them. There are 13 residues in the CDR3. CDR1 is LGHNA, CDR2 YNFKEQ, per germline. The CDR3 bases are TGTGCCAGCAGCCAAGCACGACCAGCTGAGCAGTTCTTC. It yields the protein CASSQARPAEQFF.

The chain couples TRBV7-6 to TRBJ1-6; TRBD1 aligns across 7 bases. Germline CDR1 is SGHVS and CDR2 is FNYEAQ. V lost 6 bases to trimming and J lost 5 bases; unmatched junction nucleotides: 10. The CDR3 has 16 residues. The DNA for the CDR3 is TGTGCCAGCAGGAGGGAGCCGGGACAGAATAATTCACCCCTCCACTTT. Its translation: CASRREPGQNNSPLHF.

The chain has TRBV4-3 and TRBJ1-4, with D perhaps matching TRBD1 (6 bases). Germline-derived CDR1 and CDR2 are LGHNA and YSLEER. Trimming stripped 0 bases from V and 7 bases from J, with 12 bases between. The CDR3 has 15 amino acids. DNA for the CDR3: TGCGCCAGCAGCCAAGATTTCAGGGGAGGTGAAAAACTGTTTTTT. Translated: CASSQDFRGGEKLFF.

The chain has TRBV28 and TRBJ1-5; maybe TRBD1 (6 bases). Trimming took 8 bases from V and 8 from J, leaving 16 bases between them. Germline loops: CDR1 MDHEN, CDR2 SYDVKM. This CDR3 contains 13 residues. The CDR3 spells CASGTPLPKPQHF. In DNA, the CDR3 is TGTGCCAGCGGGACACCTCTCCCGAAGCCCCAGCATTTT.

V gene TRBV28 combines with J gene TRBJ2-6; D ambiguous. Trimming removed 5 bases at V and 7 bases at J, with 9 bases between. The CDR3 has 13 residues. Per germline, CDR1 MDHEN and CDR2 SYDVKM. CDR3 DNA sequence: TGTGCCAGCAGTCCCCCCAGCGCCAACGTCCTGACTTTC. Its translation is CASSPPSANVLTF.

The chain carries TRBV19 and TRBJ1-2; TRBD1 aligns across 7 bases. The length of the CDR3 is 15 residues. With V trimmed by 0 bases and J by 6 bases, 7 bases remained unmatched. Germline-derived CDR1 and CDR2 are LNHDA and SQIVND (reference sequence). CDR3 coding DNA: TGTGCCAGTAGTATAGATTCACAGGGGTGGAATGGCTACACCTTC. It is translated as CASSIDSQGWNGYTF. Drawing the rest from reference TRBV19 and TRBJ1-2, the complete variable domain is DGGITQSPKYLFRKEGQNVTLSCEQNLNHDAMYWYRQDPGQGLRLIYYSQIVNDFQKGDIAEGYSVSREKKESFPLTVTSAQKNPTAFYLCASSIDSQGWNGYTFGSGTRLTVV.

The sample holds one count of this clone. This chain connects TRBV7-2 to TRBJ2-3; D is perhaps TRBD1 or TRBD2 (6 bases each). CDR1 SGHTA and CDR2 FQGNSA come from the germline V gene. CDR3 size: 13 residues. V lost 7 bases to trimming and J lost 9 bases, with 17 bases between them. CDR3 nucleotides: TGTGCCAGCATCCCTTGGGGGGCGGGCACGCAGTATTTT. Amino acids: CASIPWGAGTQYF. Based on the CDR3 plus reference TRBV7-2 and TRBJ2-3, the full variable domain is GAGVSQSPSNKVTEKGKDVELRCDPISGHTALYWYRQSLGQGLEFLIYFQGNSAPDKSGLPSDRFSAERTGGSVSTLTIQRTQQEDSAVYLCASIPWGAGTQYFGPGTRLTVL.

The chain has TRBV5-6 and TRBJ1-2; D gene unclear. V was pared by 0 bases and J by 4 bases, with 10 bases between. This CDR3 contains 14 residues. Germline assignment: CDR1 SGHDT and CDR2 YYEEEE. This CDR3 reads CASSLGRRTYGYTF. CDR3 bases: TGTGCCAGCAGCTTGGGAAGGCGTACCTATGGCTACACCTTC.

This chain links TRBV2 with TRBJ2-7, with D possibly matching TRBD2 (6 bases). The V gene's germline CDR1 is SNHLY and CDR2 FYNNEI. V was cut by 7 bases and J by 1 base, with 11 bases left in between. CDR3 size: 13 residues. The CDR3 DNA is TGTGCCAGCACCGGGGGAGGTTCCTACGAGCAGTACTTC. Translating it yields CASTGGGSYEQYF.

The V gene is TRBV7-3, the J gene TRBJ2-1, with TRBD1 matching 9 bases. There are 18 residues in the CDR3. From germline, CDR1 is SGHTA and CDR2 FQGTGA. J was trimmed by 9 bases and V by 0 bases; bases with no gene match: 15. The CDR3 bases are TGTGCCAGCAGCTTAACAGGGGTGCGAACGGGACAGGGTAGTGAGCAGTTCTTC. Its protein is CASSLTGVRTGQGSEQFF.

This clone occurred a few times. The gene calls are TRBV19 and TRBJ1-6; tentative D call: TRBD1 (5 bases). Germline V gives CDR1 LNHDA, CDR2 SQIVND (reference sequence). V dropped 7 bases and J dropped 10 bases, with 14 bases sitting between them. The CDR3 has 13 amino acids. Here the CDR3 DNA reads TGTGCCAGTAAGCAGGGCGTCGGGTCACCCCTCCACTTT. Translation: CASKQGVGSPLHF.

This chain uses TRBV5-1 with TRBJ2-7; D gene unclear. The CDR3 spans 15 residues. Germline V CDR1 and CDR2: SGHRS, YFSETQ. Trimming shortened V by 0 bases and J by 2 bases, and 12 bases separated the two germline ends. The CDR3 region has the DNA TGCGCCAGCAGCTTGGGAAGTCCCGCCACCTACGAGCAGTACTTC. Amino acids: CASSLGSPATYEQYF. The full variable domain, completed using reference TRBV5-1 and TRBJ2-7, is KAGVTQTPRYLIKTRGQQVTLSCSPISGHRSVSWYQQTPGQGLQFLFEYFSETQRNKGNFPGRFSGRQFSNSRSEMNVSTLELGDSALYLCASSLGSPATYEQYFGPGTRLTVT.

The CDR3 reads CASGQGSGGTNEKLFF. CDR3 DNA sequence: TGTGCCAGCGGCCAGGGCTCAGGTGGAACTAATGAAAAACTGTTTTTT. This sequence joins TRBV5-4 and TRBJ1-4; D may be TRBD1 (5 bases). Germline V gene sequence: CDR1 SGHNT, CDR2 YYREEE (reference sequence). V lost 7 bases, J lost 1 base, and 17 bases lay in between. This CDR3 comprises 16 residues. Together with reference TRBV5-4 and TRBJ1-4, the CDR3 gives the full variable domain: ETGVTQSPTHLIKTRGQQVTLRCSSQSGHNTVSWYQQALGQGPQFIFQYYREEENGRGNFPPRFSGLQFPNYSSELNVNALELDDSALYLCASGQGSGGTNEKLFFGSGTQLSVL.